This T cell receptor beta chain came from a study of OX40 agonist ivuxolimab in advanced cancers. Broadly, across the study: Ivuxolimab, which targeted the costimulatory receptor OX40 (CD134), was an agonistic, fully human IgG2 monoclonal antibody. Intravenous ivuxolimab was administered to patients every 2 weeks at six dose levels: 0.01, 0.1, 0.3, 1.5, 3 and 10 mg/kg. Among the roughly 50 dose-escalation patients, around 20 had hepatocellular carcinoma, 15 or so melanoma, 9 renal cell carcinoma and 9 head and neck cancer. In the dose-escalation cohort, roughly four fifths of patients were male, and the mean age was approximately 60 years, with a range of about 20 to 90. Patients were allowed to have had prior anti-PD-1, anti-PD-L1 or anti-CTLA-4 therapy, and 30% to 40% of the dose-escalation patients had previously received checkpoint inhibitors. Three dose-escalation patients achieved partial responses, one with hepatocellular carcinoma and two with cutaneous melanoma. The purpose of peripheral TCRbeta sequencing was to test whether ivuxolimab changed TCR sequence diversity and led to clonal T-cell expansion. The paper reports the monotherapy dose-escalation portion (N of about 54 patients) of the phase I ivuxolimab trial. Findings and caveats that apply to the study as a whole: After ivuxolimab, more expanded clones were found on average in CD8+ T cells than in CD4+ T cells. Partial responders in the 0.1-3.0 mg/kg groups had among the lowest normalized peripheral clonal expansion, especially among CD8+ T cells. At doses from 0.1 to 3.0 mg/kg, clonal expansion was seen in both CD4+ and CD8+ blood T cells between baseline and week 6. The antigen specificity of the peripheral T cells that underwent clonal expansion was not determined. Low levels of normalized T-cell clonal expansion were also shown by some nonresponding patients.

For sequencing of the TCRbeta CDR3 region, genomic DNA was extracted from the sorted cells. TCRbeta CDR3 regions were sequenced using the immunoSEQ Assay. Drawn from immuneACCESS, this table holds only the in-frame rearrangements with V and J called that TCRdb kept. Clones are partly lost; checked studies trace under half to an unresolved V gene and leave the rest unexplained. Present in this sample are around 29,000 clones, roughly 90% of which were seen just once. Clones ranked in the top ten supply roughly a tenth of the sample. The trial excluded patients who had a history of autoimmune disease or who were on systemic immunosuppression. Peripheral blood for TCR sequencing was collected from all dose cohorts at baseline, on cycle 4 day 1, and on cycle 7 day 1. The samples were drawn from a first-in-human, open-label, multicenter phase I dose-escalation trial of ivuxolimab. The trial enrolled adults with locally advanced or metastatic head and neck squamous cell, hepatocellular, melanoma or renal cell carcinoma. Before TCR sequencing, CD4+ T cells and CD8+ T cells from peripheral blood were sorted into separate populations.

With regard to this clone: Its target antigen remains unknown. No base qualities exist here, and no much larger clone lies one base off it.

V is shortened by 2 bases, J by 3 bases, and the region joining them spans 15 bases. Inclusive of the bounding cysteine and phenylalanine, the CDR3 is 15 residues long. Just CDR3 DNA is preserved here, 45 bases in frame from base 1. The germline V gene yields SGHTS for CDR1 and YDEGEE for CDR2. Recombination linked TRBV5-8 to TRBJ2-7; the D gene is perhaps TRBD2, from 6 matching bases. The receptor's source is an adult with an advanced solid tumor such as melanoma, head and neck, liver or kidney cancer. This specimen was CD4+ or CD8+ T cells sorted from blood, taken in a trial of the OX40 agonist ivuxolimab. The encoded CDR3 is CASSFVRGGFYEQYF. Here is the DNA: TGTGCCAGCAGCTTTGTGAGGGGAGGCTTCTACGAGCAGTACTTC.